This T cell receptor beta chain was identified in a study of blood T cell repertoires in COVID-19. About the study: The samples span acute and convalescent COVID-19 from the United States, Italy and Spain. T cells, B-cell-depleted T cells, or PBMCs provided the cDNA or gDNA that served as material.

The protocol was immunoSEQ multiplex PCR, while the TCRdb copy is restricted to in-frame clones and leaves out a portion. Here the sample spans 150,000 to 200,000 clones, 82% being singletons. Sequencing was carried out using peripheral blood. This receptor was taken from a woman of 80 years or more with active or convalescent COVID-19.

CDR3 nucleotide sequence: TGTGCCACCAGTACACGCACAGGGGCGACATACAATGAGCAGTTCTTC. It yields the protein CATSTRTGATYNEQFF. The chain uses TRBV24-1 and TRBJ2-1, with TRBD1 identical over 7 bases. This CDR3 comprises 16 residues. Losses at the gene ends were 6 bases for V and 4 bases for J; bases not matched to a gene: 11. The germline gives CDR1 KGHDR, CDR2 SFDVKD.